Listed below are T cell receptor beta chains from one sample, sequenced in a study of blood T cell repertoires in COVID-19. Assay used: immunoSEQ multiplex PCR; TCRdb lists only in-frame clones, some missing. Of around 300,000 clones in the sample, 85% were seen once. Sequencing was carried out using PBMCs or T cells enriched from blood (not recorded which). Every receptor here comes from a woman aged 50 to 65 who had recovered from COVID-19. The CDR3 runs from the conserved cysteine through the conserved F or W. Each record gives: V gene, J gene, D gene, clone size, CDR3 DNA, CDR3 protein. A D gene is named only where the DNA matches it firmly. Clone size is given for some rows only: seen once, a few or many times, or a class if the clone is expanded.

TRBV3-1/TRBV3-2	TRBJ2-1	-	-	TGTGCCAGCAGCCAAGGTACACCCTACAATGAGCAGTTCTTC	CASSQGTPYNEQFF
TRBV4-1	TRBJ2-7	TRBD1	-	TGCGCCAGCAGCCAACCGGGACAGGGCTACGAGCAGTACTTC	CASSQPGQGYEQYF
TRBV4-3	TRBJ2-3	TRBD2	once	TGCGCCAGCAGCCAACTCCACCGGGGAGGGTACACAGATACGCAGTATTTT	CASSQLHRGGYTDTQYF
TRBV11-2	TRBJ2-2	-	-	TGTGCCAGCAGCTTCACGGGAGTGAACACCGGGGAGCTGTTTTTT	CASSFTGVNTGELFF
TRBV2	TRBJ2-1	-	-	TGTGCCAGCAGAGCTGGGGGCCCCTACAATGAGCAGTTCTTC	CASRAGGPYNEQFF
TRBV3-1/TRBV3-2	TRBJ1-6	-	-	TGTGCCAGCAGCCAGGGGGGGCCTGAGGCACCCCTCCACTTT	CASSQGGPEAPLHF
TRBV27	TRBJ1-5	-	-	TGTGCCAGCAGTTCACGCCAGGGGATAAATCAGCCCCAGCATTTT	CASSSRQGINQPQHF
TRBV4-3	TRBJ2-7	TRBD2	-	TGCGCCAGCAGCCAAGAGCCTCTAGCGGGAGTCAACGAGCAGTACTTC	CASSQEPLAGVNEQYF
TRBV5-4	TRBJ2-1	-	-	TGTGCCAGCAGCTTGTGGGGGTGGGGGACATACAATGAGCAGTTCTTC	CASSLWGWGTYNEQFF
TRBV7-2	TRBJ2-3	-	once	TGTGCCAGCAGCTTACAAGCTAGCACAGATACGCAGTATTTT	CASSLQASTDTQYF
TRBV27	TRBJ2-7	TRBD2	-	TGTGCCAGCAGGAACCCCGGCTTAGCGGGAACTCGGTACGAGCAGTACTTC	CASRNPGLAGTRYEQYF
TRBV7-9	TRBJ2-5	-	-	TGTGCCAGCACCTCAGGAGGGCCATACTTTGCAGAGACCCAGTACTTC	CASTSGGPYFAETQYF
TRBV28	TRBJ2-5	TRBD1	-	TGTGCCAGCAGTTTGGGACAGCTAGAGACCCAGTACTTC	CASSLGQLETQYF
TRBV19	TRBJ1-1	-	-	TGTGCCAGTAGGAAGGGGCCGAACACTGAAGCTTTCTTT	CASRKGPNTEAFF
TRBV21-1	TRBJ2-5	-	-	TGTGCCAGCAGCAATTGGGACAGGGAGGTGGAGGAGACCCAGTACTTC	CASSNWDREVEETQYF
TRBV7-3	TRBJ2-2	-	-	TGTGCCAGCAGCCAAGGGCGGGAACGGGGCACCGGGGAGCTGTTTTTT	CASSQGRERGTGELFF
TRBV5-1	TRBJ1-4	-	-	TGCGCCAGCAGACCCCGGTTGGCAGGGGTCGAAAAACTGTTTTTT	CASRPRLAGVEKLFF
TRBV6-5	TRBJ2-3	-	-	TGTGCCAGCAGTTACTCGCGGGACAGCACAGATACGCAGTATTTT	CASSYSRDSTDTQYF
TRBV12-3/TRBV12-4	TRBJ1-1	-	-	TGTGCCAGCAGTCCTACTGTGAACACTGAAGCTTTCTTT	CASSPTVNTEAFF
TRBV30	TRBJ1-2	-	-	TGTGCCGGCTGGGGCTACACCTTC	CAGWGYTF
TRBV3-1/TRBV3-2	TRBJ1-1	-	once	TGTGCCAGCGCTGGTGTCGGGAGGTTGAACACTGAAGCTTTCTTT	CASAGVGRLNTEAFF
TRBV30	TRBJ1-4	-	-	TGTGCCTGGAGTACGGGTTTCGCTAATGAAAAACTGTTTTTT	CAWSTGFANEKLFF
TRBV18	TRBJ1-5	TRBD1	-	TGTGCCAGCTCCGAAAGACAGGGACTCAATCAGCCCCAGCATTTT	CASSERQGLNQPQHF
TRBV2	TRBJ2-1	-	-	TGTGCCAGCAGGGCCCAAGCGTCCCCCTACAATGAGCAGTTCTTC	CASRAQASPYNEQFF
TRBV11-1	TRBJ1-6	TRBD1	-	TGTGCCAGCAGCCTACTGGGACAGGGTAATTCACCCCTCCACTTT	CASSLLGQGNSPLHF
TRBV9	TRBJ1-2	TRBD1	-	TGTGCCAGCACCCCGACTCCAGGGGGCGACTATGGCTACACCTTC	CASTPTPGGDYGYTF
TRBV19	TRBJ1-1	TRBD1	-	TGTGCCAGTCTTAACACAGGGGGGACTGAAGCTTTCTTT	CASLNTGGTEAFF
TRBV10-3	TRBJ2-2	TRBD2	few	TGTGCCATCAGAGCCGGATTCGGGACTAGTCTCGAGGGCGGGGAGCTGTTTTTT	CAIRAGFGTSLEGGELFF
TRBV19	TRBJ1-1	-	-	TGTGCCAGTGAGGGACAGAACACTGAAGCTTTCTTT	CASEGQNTEAFF
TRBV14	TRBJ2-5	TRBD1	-	TGTGCCAGCAGCCAAGGGCTGACAGGGCCGAGGGCCCAAGAGACCCAGTACTTC	CASSQGLTGPRAQETQYF
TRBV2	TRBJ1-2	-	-	TGTGCCAGCGGCAGACAGGTGTATGGCTACACCTTC	CASGRQVYGYTF
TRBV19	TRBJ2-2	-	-	TGTGCCAGTAGCCCGGGTGGGGGCTTCGCCGGGGAGCTGTTTTTT	CASSPGGGFAGELFF
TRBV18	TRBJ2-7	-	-	TGTGCCAGCTCACCACCTTCACCGGGTAGTCACGAGCAGTACTTC	CASSPPSPGSHEQYF
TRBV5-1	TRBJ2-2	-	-	TGCGCCAGCAGCTCTAACCTGGACAGTTTGAGGGAGCTGTTTTTT	CASSSNLDSLRELFF
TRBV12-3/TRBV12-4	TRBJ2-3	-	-	TGTGCCAGCAGTTTGACATACACAGATACGCAGTATTTT	CASSLTYTDTQYF
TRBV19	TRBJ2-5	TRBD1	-	TGTGCCAGTAGTCAGCCTGACAGGGGGCATCAAGAGACCCAGTACTTC	CASSQPDRGHQETQYF
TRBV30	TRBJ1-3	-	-	TGTGCCTGGAGTAAGGGGCGGGGTTTCTCTGGAAACACCATATATTTT	CAWSKGRGFSGNTIYF
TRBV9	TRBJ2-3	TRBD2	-	TGTGCCAGCAGCGCCCGGGACGTTGGGGGGGCAGATACGCAGTATTTT	CASSARDVGGADTQYF
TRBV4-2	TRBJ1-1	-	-	TGTGCCAGCAGCCGCGGAACGTCCAACACTGAAGCTTTCTTT	CASSRGTSNTEAFF
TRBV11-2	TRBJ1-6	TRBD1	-	TGTGCCAGCAGCTTTGGCCAGGGGGCAAACTCACCCCTCCACTTT	CASSFGQGANSPLHF
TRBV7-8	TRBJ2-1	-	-	TGTGCCAGCAGCGGGGGGGACACCTACAATGAGCAGTTCTTC	CASSGGDTYNEQFF
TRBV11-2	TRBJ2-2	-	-	TGTGCCAGCAGCTTAAACCGAGGACAGAACACCGGGGAGCTGTTTTTT	CASSLNRGQNTGELFF
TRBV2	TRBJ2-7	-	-	TGTGCCAGCAGCCGAGGGTTGTACGAGCAGTACTTC	CASSRGLYEQYF
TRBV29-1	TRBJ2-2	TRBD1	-	TGCAGCGCTAGGACAGGGGCGAACTCCCTAAACACCGGGGAGCTGTTTTTT	CSARTGANSLNTGELFF